Presented here are 25 T cell receptor beta chains from one specimen sequenced in a study of blood T cell repertoires in COVID-19. This table comes from immunoSEQ multiplex PCR, and its TCRdb copy is limited to in-frame clones, with some not included. This table holds 180,000 or so clones, around 85% found once. Source material: peripheral blood. Every receptor here comes from a woman at least 80 years old with acute or convalescent COVID-19.

V is TRBV18 and J is TRBJ1-2; D is possibly TRBD1 (6 bases). In germline, CDR1 is KGHSH, CDR2 LQKENI. The CDR3 covers 14 residues. Trimming removed 2 bases from V and 2 bases from J, with 9 bases in between. The DNA of the CDR3 is TGTGCCAGCTCACCATCAGGGGTCAACTATGGCTACACCTTC. Its protein product is CASSPSGVNYGYTF. Based on the CDR3 plus reference TRBV18 and TRBJ1-2, the full variable domain is NAGVMQNPRHLVRRRGQEARLRCSPMKGHSHVYWYRQLPEEGLKFMVYLQKENIIDESGMPKERFSAEFPKEGPSILRIQQVVRGDSAAYFCASSPSGVNYGYTFGSGTRLTVV.

The V and J genes are TRBV30 and TRBJ1-2, with D tentatively TRBD1 (6 bases). Germline V gene sequence: CDR1 GTSNPN, CDR2 SVGIG (reference sequence). The CDR3 has 11 amino acids. V was trimmed by 7 bases and J by 8 bases, leaving 14 bases between them. The CDR3 nucleotides are TGTGCCTACTCCCCAGGGGTGGGCTACACCTTC. This translates into CAYSPGVGYTF. Based on the CDR3 plus reference TRBV30 and TRBJ1-2, the full variable domain is SQTIHQWPATLVQPVGSPLSLECTVEGTSNPNLYWYRQAAGRGLQLLFYSVGIGQISSEVPQNLSASRPQDRQFILSSKKLLLSDSGFYLCAYSPGVGYTFGSGTRLTVV.

The chain uses TRBV10-3 and TRBJ1-4; TRBD1 aligns across 9 bases. Germline CDR1 ENHRY, CDR2 SYGVKD. The length of the CDR3 is 13 residues. V was pared by 6 bases and J by 6 bases, with 2 bases of the junction left unmatched. The CDR3 DNA is TGTGCCATCAGACAGGGGGCCGATGAAAAACTGTTTTTT. It codes for CAIRQGADEKLFF.

The V and J genes are TRBV27 and TRBJ1-5; the match to TRBD1 covers 7 bases. V was pared by 7 bases and J by 6 bases, with 15 bases of the junction left unmatched. CDR3 length: 16 residues. Germline V lookup: CDR1 MNHEY, CDR2 SMNVEV (reference sequence). The CDR3: CASTPAYRGSGQPQHF. The CDR3 coding sequence is TGTGCCAGCACCCCAGCGTACAGGGGCTCAGGTCAGCCCCAGCATTTT.

V and J are TRBV5-6 and TRBJ2-7, with D perhaps TRBD1 (6 bases). The CDR3 has 13 amino acids. The V end was cut by 1 base, the J end by 2 bases, with 7 bases between. Germline CDR1 is SGHDT and CDR2 is YYEEEE. CDR3 loop: CASSLTGTYEQYF. As DNA, the CDR3 is TGTGCCAGCAGCTTGACAGGGACCTACGAGCAGTACTTC.

The DNA of the CDR3 is TGTGCCAGCTCACCAGAGACAGGGGGCACCGGGGAGCTGTTTTTT. The encoded protein is CASSPETGGTGELFF. The chain employs TRBV18 and TRBJ2-2, with 9 bases lining up with TRBD1. Germline V gene sequence: CDR1 KGHSH, CDR2 LQKENI. The length of the CDR3 is 15 residues. J gave up 4 bases and V 2 bases, and 2 bases lay outside the gene matches. Looking up the rest from reference TRBV18 and TRBJ2-2 gives the full variable domain: NAGVMQNPRHLVRRRGQEARLRCSPMKGHSHVYWYRQLPEEGLKFMVYLQKENIIDESGMPKERFSAEFPKEGPSILRIQQVVRGDSAAYFCASSPETGGTGELFFGEGSRLTVL.

The chain combines TRBV19 with TRBJ1-6; 8 nucleotides match TRBD1. In germline, CDR1 is LNHDA, CDR2 SQIVND (reference sequence). The CDR3 extends over 14 amino acids. V gave up 2 bases and J gave up 8 bases; unmatched junction bases: 2. The CDR3 here is CASSIMTGDSPLHF. The CDR3 region has the DNA TGTGCCAGTAGTATAATGACAGGGGATTCACCCCTCCACTTT.

The J gene is TRBJ1-4, the V gene TRBV19, with D hard to call. This CDR3 spans 14 amino acids. Germline loops: CDR1 LNHDA, CDR2 SQIVND (reference sequence). The V end lost 5 bases, the J end lost 5 bases, and 12 bases lay between the germline ends. CDR3 sequence (DNA): TGTGCCAGTAGTGTTACAGTTCGGAATGAAAAACTGTTTTTT. Its protein is CASSVTVRNEKLFF.

Only a few counts were recorded for this clone. This chain connects TRBV11-2 to TRBJ2-1, with TRBD2 identical over 11 bases. Germline CDR1 and CDR2: SGHAT and FQNNGV. Trimming cost V 3 bases and J 10 bases; bases outside gene matches: 8. The CDR3 length is 15 residues. The CDR3 sequence: CASSLGLAELGEQFF. The DNA of the CDR3 is TGTGCCAGCAGCTTGGGACTAGCGGAGTTAGGCGAGCAGTTCTTC. Full variable domain (missing parts from reference TRBV11-2 and TRBJ2-1): EAGVAQSPRYKIIEKRQSVAFWCNPISGHATLYWYQQILGQGPKLLIQFQNNGVVDDSQLPKDRFSAERLKGVDSTLKIQPAKLEDSAVYLCASSLGLAELGEQFFGPGTRLTVL.

The chain has TRBV2 and TRBJ1-2; no definite D call. V shed 5 bases and J shed 8 bases, with 18 bases lying between them. This CDR3 region has 14 residues. The germline CDR1 and CDR2 sequences are SNHLY and FYNNEI. The CDR3: CASSHDSRRYGYTF. DNA of the CDR3: TGTGCCAGCAGTCATGACTCGCGGAGATACGGCTACACCTTC.

The chain couples TRBV6-5 to TRBJ2-6, with TRBD1 matching over 7 bases. CDR1 and CDR2 from the germline V gene are MNHEY and SVGAGI. The CDR3 consists of 15 residues. Trimming took 10 bases from V and 4 from J; bases not matched to a gene: 10. CDR3 sequence (DNA): TGTGCCACCTCGAGGGGGCGTTCCGGGGCCAACGTCCTGACTTTC. Encoded protein: CATSRGRSGANVLTF.

The chain links TRBV20-1 to TRBJ1-2; D unclear. Trimming stripped 5 bases from V and 7 bases from J, with 11 bases between. Germline V lookup: CDR1 DFQATT, CDR2 SNEGSKA (reference sequence). This CDR3 spans 11 amino acids. The CDR3 DNA is TGCAGTGCTCTAACAGTGCTTGGCTACACCTTC. Protein: CSALTVLGYTF.

The V and J genes are TRBV19 and TRBJ2-5; 7 bases agree with TRBD2. Germline CDR1 reads LNHDA; CDR2 reads SQIVND (reference sequence). This CDR3 region has 14 residues. After removal of 4 bases from V and 4 bases from J, the junction contained 6 bases not matched to a gene. The CDR3 DNA reads TGTGCCAGTAGTACGAGTATAGCGGGAGAGACCCAGTACTTC. Residues: CASSTSIAGETQYF. Based on the CDR3 plus reference TRBV19 and TRBJ2-5, the full variable domain is DGGITQSPKYLFRKEGQNVTLSCEQNLNHDAMYWYRQDPGQGLRLIYYSQIVNDFQKGDIAEGYSVSREKKESFPLTVTSAQKNPTAFYLCASSTSIAGETQYFGPGTRLLVL.

This CDR3 reads CASSPGAVSSYNSPLHF. The CDR3, as DNA: TGTGCCAGCTCACCAGGGGCGGTGAGCTCCTATAATTCACCCCTCCACTTT. The V gene is TRBV18, the J gene TRBJ1-6; a possible D gene is TRBD1 (5 bases). Per germline, CDR1 KGHSH and CDR2 LQKENI. The CDR3 has 17 amino acids. Deletions cut 2 bases from V and 0 bases from J, with 11 bases between.

The chain couples TRBV30 to TRBJ2-7; 8 nucleotides agree with TRBD2. The V gene's germline CDR1 is GTSNPN and CDR2 SVGIG (reference sequence). J was trimmed by 5 bases and V by 5 bases; bases with no gene match: 20. The CDR3 contains 17 residues. CDR3 sequence: CAWGKRATGTSAHEQYF. The CDR3 nucleotides are TGTGCCTGGGGGAAACGCGCGACCGGGACTAGTGCCCACGAGCAGTACTTC.

The chain has TRBV5-1 and TRBJ1-2, with 8 positions matching TRBD1. This CDR3 has 16 amino acids. Germline assignment: CDR1 SGHRS and CDR2 YFSETQ. V lost 4 bases, J lost 1 base, and 9 bases stayed unmatched. CDR3: CASSPDGTGYNYGYTF. Written as DNA, the CDR3 is TGCGCCAGCAGCCCGGACGGGACAGGTTATAACTATGGCTACACCTTC. The full variable domain, its missing parts supplied by reference TRBV5-1 and TRBJ1-2, is KAGVTQTPRYLIKTRGQQVTLSCSPISGHRSVSWYQQTPGQGLQFLFEYFSETQRNKGNFPGRFSGRQFSNSRSEMNVSTLELGDSALYLCASSPDGTGYNYGYTFGSGTRLTVV.

The rearrangement joins TRBV6-5 to TRBJ2-4, with D hard to call. The CDR3 is made up of 13 amino acids. The V gene's germline CDR1 is MNHEY and CDR2 SVGAGI. V gave up 6 bases and J gave up 1 base, with 7 bases separating them. The CDR3 sequence: CASSREAKNIQYF. The CDR3 DNA follows: TGTGCCAGCAGCCGCGAGGCCAAAAACATTCAGTACTTC.

The table lists this clone with a count of one. The chain recombines TRBV5-4 with TRBJ1-2; TRBD1 is a possible D gene (6 bases). This CDR3 region has 15 residues. V lost 4 bases, J lost 6 bases, and 19 bases lay in between. From germline, CDR1 is SGHNT and CDR2 YYREEE (reference sequence). CDR3 bases: TGTGCCAGCAGCAGCCTGGGTGGGGGGGCGAATGGCTACACCTTC. It codes for CASSSLGGGANGYTF.

V and J are TRBV5-1 and TRBJ2-1; D is perhaps TRBD2 (6 bases). Trimming pared 2 bases from V and 1 base from J, leaving 10 bases between. Germline V gene sequence: CDR1 SGHRS, CDR2 YFSETQ. CDR3 length: 15 residues. The CDR3 DNA reads TGCGCCAGCAGCTTTCGACTAGAGTCCTACAATGAGCAGTTCTTC. Its protein product is CASSFRLESYNEQFF.

The chain recombines TRBV3-1 (or the pseudogene TRBV3-2) with TRBJ1-2, with 9 positions matching TRBD1. The CDR3 is 13 amino acids. With V trimmed by 4 bases and J by 7 bases, 4 bases remained unmatched. Germline V gives CDR1 LGHDT, CDR2 YNNKEL (reference sequence). The CDR3 bases are TGTGCCAGCAGCCTTACAGGGGGCAGTGGCTACACCTTC. Amino acid sequence: CASSLTGGSGYTF.

V is TRBV6-5 and J is TRBJ2-3; D might be TRBD2 (7 bases). The CDR3 is 15 residues long. Germline assignment: CDR1 MNHEY and CDR2 SVGAGI. Trimming took off 6 bases at V and 4 bases at J, with 17 bases between the two ends. The CDR3 nucleotides are TGTGCCAGCAGCCCACCTGGGGGGGCCGCAGATACGCAGTATTTT. Amino acids: CASSPPGGAADTQYF.

Concerning this clone itself: Compared with germline, one end of the junction differs, possibly owing to a read error. This chain uses TRBV2 with TRBJ2-7; D uncertain. The germline gives CDR1 SNHLY, CDR2 FYNNEI. The CDR3 loop spans 13 amino acids. DNA for the CDR3: TGTGCCAGCAGGGAAGTGGGTAGCCACGAGCAGTACTTC. Its protein product is CASREVGSHEQYF.

The chain employs TRBV11-2 and TRBJ2-5; D might be TRBD2 (5 bases). V dropped 5 bases and J dropped 2 bases, with 12 bases sitting between them. The CDR3 length is 14 residues. Germline assignment: CDR1 SGHAT and CDR2 FQNNGV. The CDR3: CASSPRLSQETQYF. The CDR3 nucleotides read TGTGCCAGCAGCCCGCGACTATCACAAGAGACCCAGTACTTC.

The V and J genes are TRBV5-4 and TRBJ2-1; TRBD2 matches 16 bases. The CDR3 totals 16 residues. In germline, CDR1 is SGHNT, CDR2 YYREEE (reference sequence). J was trimmed by 7 bases and V by 4 bases; bases with no gene match: 5. The CDR3 is CASSPGLAGGINEQFF. In DNA form, the CDR3 reads TGTGCCAGCAGCCCGGGACTAGCGGGAGGGATAAATGAGCAGTTCTTC.

This chain joins TRBV10-3 and TRBJ1-1; TRBD1 agrees at 9 bases. Germline assignment: CDR1 ENHRY and CDR2 SYGVKD. Unmatched junction bases numbered 4, after V lost 8 bases and J lost 3 bases. This CDR3 contains 13 residues. This CDR3 reads CAIRGQGDTEAFF. DNA for the CDR3: TGTGCCATCCGGGGACAGGGAGACACTGAAGCTTTCTTT.